This T cell receptor (beta chain) comes out of a study of T cell repertoires in cytomegalovirus infection. This clonotype occurred many times. The CDR3 extends over 19 amino acids. Trimming took 2 bases from V and 3 from J, leaving 24 bases between them. CDR1 and CDR2 (germline): SGHRS, YFSETQ. TCRdb reprocessed the reads via MiXCR and lists one record per CDR3 protein. The sample shows hundreds of thousands of distinct CDR3 sequences, 24% of them seen only once. The chain is built from TRBV5-1 and TRBJ2-1; D might be TRBD1 or TRBD2, each matching 5 bases. Sequenced: CD8+ T cells from PBMCs. The sequence came from a human donor in good health (CMV status not recorded). Some clones in this sample may be carry-over from other donors' samples. This CDR3 reads CASSLFATLGVDGYNEQFF. The CDR3 coding sequence is TGCGCCAGCAGCTTATTTGCTACATTGGGGGTTGACGGCTACAATGAGCAGTTCTTC. Full variable domain (remainder filled in from reference TRBV5-1 and TRBJ2-1): KAGVTQTPRYLIKTRGQQVTLSCSPISGHRSVSWYQQTPGQGLQFLFEYFSETQRNKGNFPGRFSGRQFSNSRSEMNVSTLELGDSALYLCASSLFATLGVDGYNEQFFGPGTRLTVL.